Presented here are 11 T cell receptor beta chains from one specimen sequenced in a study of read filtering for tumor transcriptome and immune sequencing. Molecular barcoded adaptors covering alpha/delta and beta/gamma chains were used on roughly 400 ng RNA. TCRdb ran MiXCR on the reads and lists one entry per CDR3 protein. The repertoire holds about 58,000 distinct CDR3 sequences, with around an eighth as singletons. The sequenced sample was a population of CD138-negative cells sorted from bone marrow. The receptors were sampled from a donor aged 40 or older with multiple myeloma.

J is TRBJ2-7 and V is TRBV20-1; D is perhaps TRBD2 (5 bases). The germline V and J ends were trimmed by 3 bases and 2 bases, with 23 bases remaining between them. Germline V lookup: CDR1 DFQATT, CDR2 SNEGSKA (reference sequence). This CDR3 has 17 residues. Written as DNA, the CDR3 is TGCAGTGCTAGTGGTGGGTTGAGAGGGTCCAAGACCTACGAGCAGTACTTC. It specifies CSASGGLRGSKTYEQYF.

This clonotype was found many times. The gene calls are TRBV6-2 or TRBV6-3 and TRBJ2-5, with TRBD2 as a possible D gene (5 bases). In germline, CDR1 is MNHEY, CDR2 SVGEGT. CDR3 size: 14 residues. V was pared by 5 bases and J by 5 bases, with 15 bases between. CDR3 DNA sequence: TGTGCCAGCAGTCGGACTCGTGAGAGTGAGACCCAGTACTTC. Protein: CASSRTRESETQYF.

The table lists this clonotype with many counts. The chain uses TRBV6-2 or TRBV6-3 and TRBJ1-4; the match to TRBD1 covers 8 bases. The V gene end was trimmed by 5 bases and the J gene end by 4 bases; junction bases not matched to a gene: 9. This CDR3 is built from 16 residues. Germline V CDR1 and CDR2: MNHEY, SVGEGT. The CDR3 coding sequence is TGTGCCAGCAGTCCGTCCGGGACAGGAAGTAATGAAAAACTGTTTTTT. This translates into CASSPSGTGSNEKLFF.

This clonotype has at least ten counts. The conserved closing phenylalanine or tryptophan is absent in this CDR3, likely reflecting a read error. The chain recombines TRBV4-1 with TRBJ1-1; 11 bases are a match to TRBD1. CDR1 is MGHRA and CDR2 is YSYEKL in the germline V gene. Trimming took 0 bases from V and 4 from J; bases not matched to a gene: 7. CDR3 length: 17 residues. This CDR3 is CASSQDRDRGSPTEAFL. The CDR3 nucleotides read TGCGCCAGCAGCCAAGATCGGGACAGGGGGTCTCCCACTGAAGCTTTCCTT.

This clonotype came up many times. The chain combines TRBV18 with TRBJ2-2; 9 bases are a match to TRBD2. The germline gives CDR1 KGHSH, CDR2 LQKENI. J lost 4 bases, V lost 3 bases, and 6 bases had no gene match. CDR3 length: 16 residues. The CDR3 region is CASSPLSGGSTGELFF. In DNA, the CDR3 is TGTGCCAGCTCACCTCTAAGCGGGGGGTCCACCGGGGAGCTGTTTTTT.

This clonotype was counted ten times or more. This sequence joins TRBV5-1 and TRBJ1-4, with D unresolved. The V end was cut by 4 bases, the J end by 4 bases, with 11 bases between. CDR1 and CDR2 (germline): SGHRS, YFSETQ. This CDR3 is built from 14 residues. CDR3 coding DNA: TGCGCCAGCAGCATCTCAACGATTAATGAAAAACTGTTTTTT. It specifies CASSISTINEKLFF.

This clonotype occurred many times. CDR3 protein: CASRGAQGNTGELFF. The CDR3 DNA is TGTGCCAGCCGCGGCGCACAGGGGAACACCGGGGAGCTGTTTTTT. This rearrangement joins TRBV19 to TRBJ2-2, with D possibly being TRBD1 (6 bases). CDR1 and CDR2 from the germline V gene are LNHDA and SQIVND (reference sequence). The CDR3 contains 15 residues. V was pared by 9 bases and J by 1 base, with 15 bases between.

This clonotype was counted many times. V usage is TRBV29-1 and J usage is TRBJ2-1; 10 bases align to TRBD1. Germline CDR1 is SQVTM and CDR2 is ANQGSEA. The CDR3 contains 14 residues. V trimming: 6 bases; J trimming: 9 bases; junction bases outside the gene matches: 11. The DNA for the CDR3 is TGCAGCGTCTTTCGACAGGGGGCACGGGGTGAGCAGTTCTTC. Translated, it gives CSVFRQGARGEQFF.

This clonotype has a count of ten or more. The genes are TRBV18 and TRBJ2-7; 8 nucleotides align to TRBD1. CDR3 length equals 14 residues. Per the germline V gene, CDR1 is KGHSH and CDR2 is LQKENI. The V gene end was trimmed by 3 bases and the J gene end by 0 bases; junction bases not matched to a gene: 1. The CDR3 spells CASSPGTGSYEQYF. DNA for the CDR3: TGTGCCAGCTCACCCGGGACAGGCTCCTACGAGCAGTACTTC.

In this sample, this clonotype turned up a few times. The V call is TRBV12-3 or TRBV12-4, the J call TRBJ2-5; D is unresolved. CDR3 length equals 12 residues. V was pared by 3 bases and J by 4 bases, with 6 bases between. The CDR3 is CASSFVGETQYF. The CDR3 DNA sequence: TGTGCCAGCAGTTTCGTAGGAGAGACCCAGTACTTC.

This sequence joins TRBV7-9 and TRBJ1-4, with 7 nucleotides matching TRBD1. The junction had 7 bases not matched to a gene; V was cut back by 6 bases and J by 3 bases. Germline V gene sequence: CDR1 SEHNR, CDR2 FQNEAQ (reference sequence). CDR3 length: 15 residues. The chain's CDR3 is CASRQGTASNEKLFF. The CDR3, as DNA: TGTGCCAGCAGGCAGGGGACAGCCTCTAATGAAAAACTGTTTTTT.